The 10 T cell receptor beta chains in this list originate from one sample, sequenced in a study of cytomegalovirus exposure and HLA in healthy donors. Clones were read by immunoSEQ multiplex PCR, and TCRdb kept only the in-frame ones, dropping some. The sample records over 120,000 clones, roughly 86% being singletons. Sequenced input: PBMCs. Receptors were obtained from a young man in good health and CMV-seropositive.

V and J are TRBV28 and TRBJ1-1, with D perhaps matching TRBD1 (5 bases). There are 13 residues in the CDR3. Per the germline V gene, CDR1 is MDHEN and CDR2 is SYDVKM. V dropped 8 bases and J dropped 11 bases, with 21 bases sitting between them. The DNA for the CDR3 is TGTGCCAGCTCCGGGACTTCTACCATGGGGGCTTTCTTT. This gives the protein CASSGTSTMGAFF.

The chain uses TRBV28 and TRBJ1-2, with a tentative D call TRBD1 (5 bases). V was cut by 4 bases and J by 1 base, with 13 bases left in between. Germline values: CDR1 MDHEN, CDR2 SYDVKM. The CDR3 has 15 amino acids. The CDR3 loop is CASSSSGRGNYGYTF. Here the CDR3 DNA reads TGTGCCAGCAGTTCCTCGGGGAGGGGTAACTATGGCTACACCTTC.

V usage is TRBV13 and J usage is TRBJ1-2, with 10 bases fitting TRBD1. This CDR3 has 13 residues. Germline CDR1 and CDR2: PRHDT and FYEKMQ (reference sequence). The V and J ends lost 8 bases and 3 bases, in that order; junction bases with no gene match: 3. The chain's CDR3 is CASGGQGDYGYTF. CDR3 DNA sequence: TGTGCCAGCGGCGGACAGGGGGACTATGGCTACACCTTC.

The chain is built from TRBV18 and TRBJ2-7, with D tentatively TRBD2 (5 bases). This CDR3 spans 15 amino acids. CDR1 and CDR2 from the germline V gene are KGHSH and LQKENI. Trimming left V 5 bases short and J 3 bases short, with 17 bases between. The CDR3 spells CASSSPRGRVYEQYF. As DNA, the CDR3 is TGTGCCAGCTCATCTCCCCGGGGAAGAGTCTACGAGCAGTACTTC.

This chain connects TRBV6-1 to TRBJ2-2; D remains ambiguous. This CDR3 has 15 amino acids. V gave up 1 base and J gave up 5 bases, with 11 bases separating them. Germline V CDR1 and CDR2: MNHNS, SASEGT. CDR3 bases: TGTGCCAGCAGTGAAGGCGACTTGGGTACCGGGGAGCTGTTTTTT. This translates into CASSEGDLGTGELFF.

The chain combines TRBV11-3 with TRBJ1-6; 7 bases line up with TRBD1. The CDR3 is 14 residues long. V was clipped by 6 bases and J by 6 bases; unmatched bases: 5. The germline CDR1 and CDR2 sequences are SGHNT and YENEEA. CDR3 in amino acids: CASRSRTGNSPLHF. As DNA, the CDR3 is TGTGCCAGCAGATCCCGGACAGGTAATTCACCCCTCCACTTT.

The CDR3 coding sequence is TGTGCCAGCTCAGGGCAAACTAATGAAAAACTGTTTTTT. Translated: CASSGQTNEKLFF. The chain is built from TRBV2 and TRBJ1-4, with D possibly matching TRBD1 (5 bases). Germline V lookup: CDR1 SNHLY, CDR2 FYNNEI. CDR3 length: 13 residues. Between the trimmed V and J ends, which lost 8 bases and 1 base, there was a span of 8 bases.

The CDR3 region has the DNA TGTGCCAGCAGTGACCCCGGGAAAACAGATACGCAGTATTTT. As protein: CASSDPGKTDTQYF. The chain is built from TRBV25-1 and TRBJ2-3; a possible D gene is TRBD2 (5 bases). The CDR3 consists of 14 residues. Germline CDR1 reads MGHDK; CDR2 reads SYGVNS. V lost 3 bases and J 3 bases, leaving 10 bases between the germline ends.

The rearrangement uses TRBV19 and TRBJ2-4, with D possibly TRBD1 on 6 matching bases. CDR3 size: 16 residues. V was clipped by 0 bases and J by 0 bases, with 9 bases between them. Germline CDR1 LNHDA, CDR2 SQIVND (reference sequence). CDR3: CASSIEGHTAKNIQYF. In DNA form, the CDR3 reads TGTGCCAGTAGTATAGAGGGACACACAGCCAAAAACATTCAGTACTTC.

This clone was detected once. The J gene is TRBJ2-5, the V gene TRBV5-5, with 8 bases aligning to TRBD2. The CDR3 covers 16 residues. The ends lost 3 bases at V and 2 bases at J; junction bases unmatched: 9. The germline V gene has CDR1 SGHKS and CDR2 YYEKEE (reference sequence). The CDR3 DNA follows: TGTGCCAGCAGCTCTCCGGGGACTAGGGGGCAAGAGACCCAGTACTTC. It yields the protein CASSSPGTRGQETQYF.